This T cell receptor (beta chain) is drawn from a study of siplizumab effects on memory and regulatory T cells. General study findings and limits: Suppressive activity of Tregs proliferating in siplizumab cultures remained unconfirmed. Relative to controls at around 25%, mappable alloreactive CD4+ clones exhibited a mean Treg-derived proportion of under 75% with siplizumab.

Worth noting for this clone: Antigen: not known.

The germline V and J ends were trimmed by 0 bases and 7 bases, with 12 bases remaining between them. The CDR3 is 14 amino acids. CDR1 and CDR2 (germline): GTSNPN, SVGIG (reference sequence). The method was immunoSEQ multiplex PCR; TCRdb's version includes in-frame clones alone and lacks a portion of them. This table holds approximately 100,000 clones, around 90% found once. Sequencing was done on a sample of non-Treg CD4+ T cells sorted from blood. The sequence came from a human donor in good health. V usage is TRBV30 and J usage is TRBJ1-4; no definite D call. The CDR3 DNA reads TGTGCCTGGAGTGTACTCGGTGGATTTGAAAAACTGTTTTTT. Translated: CAWSVLGGFEKLFF.